The text below deals with one TCR beta chain. These data belong to a study of human T cells and chemical hapten exposure. The overall study: DPC at 2% was the sensitizing agent, placed on approximately 2 cm by approximately 2 cm of upper inner arm skin.

TCRdb passed the RACE reads through MiXCR, listing each CDR3 protein once. This table has roughly 100,000 distinct CDR3 sequences, approximately 8.6% appearing once. Sample time point: patch test 2, 6 weeks after DPC sensitization. Treatment given: therapeutic diphenylcyclopropenone sensitization with weekly scalp DPC. Sequenced here: whole blood, sampled in connection with sensitization to the hapten diphenylcyclopropenone (DPC). This clonotype was sampled from a woman between 35 and 50 years old with alopecia areata. Some clones in this sample may be carry-over from other donors' samples.

This chain's CDR3 is CASSIRPTDTQYF. The CDR3 DNA reads TGTGCCAGCAGCATACGACCGACGGATACGCAGTATTTT. The gene calls are TRBV6-6 and TRBJ2-3; D unclear. The CDR3 covers 13 residues. V dropped 6 bases and J dropped 6 bases, with 13 bases sitting between them. Germline V gives CDR1 MNHNY, CDR2 SVGAGI (reference sequence).